The sequence of this T cell receptor beta chain was determined in a study of cytomegalovirus exposure and HLA in healthy donors. This PCR relied on a set of 60 Vbeta primers and 13 Jbeta primers. The data were produced by immunoSEQ multiplex PCR, yet TCRdb's version contains in-frame clones alone and is incomplete. This sample yields about 98,000 clones, of which under 85% are seen a single time; around 3.6% belongs to the top ten. V gave up 0 bases and J gave up 4 bases, with 6 bases separating them. Germline values: CDR1 KGHSY, CDR2 FQNENV. There are 13 residues in the CDR3. Note on this clone: Other DNA sequences of this sample code for an identical CDR3.

Sequenced input: PBMCs. The V call is TRBV16, the J call TRBJ1-1; D is uncertain. The TCR comes from a female donor in good health and CMV-seropositive. CDR3 protein: CASSQSRGTEAFF. The DNA of the CDR3 is TGTGCCAGCAGCCAATCGAGAGGCACTGAAGCTTTCTTT.